What follows are 23 T cell receptor beta chains derived from one specimen sequenced in a study of CD8 T cells in ankylosing spondylitis. TCRdb passed the 5' RACE reads through MiXCR, listing each CDR3 protein once. This table has about 150,000 distinct CDR3 sequences, under 45% appearing once. Sequences were obtained from synovial fluid, either unsorted or a sorted T cell fraction (not recorded which). Receptor source: a male donor with ankylosing spondylitis.

The chain joins TRBV12-3 or TRBV12-4 to TRBJ1-1; D gene ambiguous. V was pared by 1 base and J by 8 bases, with 8 bases between. This CDR3 region has 12 residues. CDR3 sequence reads: CASSLGSVEAFF. The DNA of the CDR3 is TGTGCCAGCAGTTTAGGATCAGTCGAAGCTTTCTTT.

This clonotype appeared many times. The chain recombines TRBV27 with TRBJ1-2; 8 bases are shared with TRBD1. The germline V gene has CDR1 MNHEY and CDR2 SMNVEV (reference sequence). The CDR3 has 15 amino acids. The V and J ends lost 3 bases and 3 bases, in that order; junction bases with no gene match: 6. CDR3 DNA sequence: TGTGCCAGCAGTTTCTCAGGACAGGGTGACTATGGCTACACCTTC. Amino acids: CASSFSGQGDYGYTF.

The CDR3 is CASGLVPGPIWCFQSSGNTIYF. Written as DNA, the CDR3 is TGTGCTAGTGGTTTGGTACCAGGGCCTATATGGTGTTTCCAGAGCTCTGGAAACACCATATATTTT. The rearrangement links TRBV12-5 to TRBJ1-3, with TRBD1 as a possible D gene (5 bases). Trimming shortened V by 0 bases and J by 0 bases, and 27 bases separated the two germline ends. The CDR3 spans 22 residues. Germline CDR1 and CDR2: LGHNT and FRNRAP.

This sequence joins TRBV28 and TRBJ1-5, with a tentative D call TRBD1 (6 bases). Per the germline V gene, CDR1 is MDHEN and CDR2 is SYDVKM. Trimming took off 4 bases at V and 3 bases at J, with 10 bases between the two ends. The CDR3 runs 14 residues. The CDR3 loop reads CASSSGHHNQPQHF. The CDR3, as DNA: TGTGCCAGCAGTTCGGGACACCACAATCAGCCCCAGCATTTT.

Many counts were recorded for this clonotype. The J gene is TRBJ2-7, the V gene TRBV6-2 or TRBV6-3; 11 bases match TRBD2. CDR1 and CDR2 from the germline V gene are MNHEY and SVGEGT. V gave up 5 bases and J gave up 2 bases; unmatched junction bases: 5. This CDR3 has 15 residues. For the CDR3, the DNA is TGTGCCAGCAGTGTACTAGCGGGGGCAACCTACGAGCAGTACTTC. Protein product: CASSVLAGATYEQYF.

This clonotype was seen only a few times. The CDR3 sequence: CASSQRQGSYNNEQFF. The CDR3 DNA is TGTGCCAGCAGCCAAAGACAGGGTTCTTACAACAATGAGCAGTTCTTC. The chain is built from TRBV4-2 and TRBJ2-1, with TRBD1 identical over 7 bases. CDR1 LGHNA and CDR2 YNFKEQ come from the germline V gene. The CDR3 is 16 amino acids. J lost 5 bases, V lost 2 bases, and 9 bases had no gene match.

This clonotype was seen only a few times. CDR3 sequence reads: CASSPLGGAQETQYF. The CDR3 nucleotides are TGTGCCAGCAGCCCGTTAGGTGGCGCCCAAGAGACCCAGTACTTC. V and J are TRBV7-8 and TRBJ2-5; D is ambiguous. The CDR3 has 15 residues. The V and J ends lost 5 bases and 1 base respectively, with 14 bases between them. Germline V CDR1 and CDR2: SGHVS, FQNEAQ.

This chain uses TRBV28 with TRBJ1-4, with 8 bases fitting TRBD1. The CDR3 consists of 15 residues. CDR1 and CDR2 (germline): MDHEN, SYDVKM. Losses at the gene ends were 6 bases for V and 12 bases for J; bases not matched to a gene: 15. The CDR3 region is CASRIPWGTGHELFF. The CDR3 DNA sequence: TGTGCCAGCAGAATTCCTTGGGGGACAGGTCACGAACTGTTTTTT.

The V gene is TRBV6-2 or TRBV6-3, the J gene TRBJ2-1; D uncertain. Trimming cost V 4 bases and J 8 bases, with 9 bases left between them. This CDR3 is built from 12 residues. CDR1 and CDR2 (germline): MNHEY, SVGEGT. DNA of the CDR3: TGTGCCAGCAGTTCCCTCTATGATGAGCAGTTCTTC. Translation gives CASSSLYDEQFF.

The chain has TRBV12-3 or TRBV12-4 and TRBJ2-7; D possibly corresponds to TRBD2 (6 bases). V was pared by 1 base and J by 0 bases, with 13 bases between. This CDR3 region has 16 residues. CDR3 DNA: TGTGCCAGCAGTTTAGTCGGGGGACTCAGCTCCTACGAGCAGTACTTC. It specifies CASSLVGGLSSYEQYF.

The chain couples TRBV4-3 to TRBJ2-1; perhaps TRBD1 as D (6 bases). The CDR3 is made up of 16 amino acids. The V end lost 0 bases, the J end lost 4 bases, and 13 bases lay between the germline ends. CDR1 and CDR2 from the germline V gene are LGHNA and YSLEER. The CDR3 protein is CASSQDGAGVYNEQFF. As DNA, the CDR3 is TGCGCCAGCAGCCAAGATGGGGCAGGGGTTTACAATGAGCAGTTCTTC.

The rearrangement joins TRBV6-2 or TRBV6-3 to TRBJ2-3; D remains ambiguous. Trimming took off 2 bases at V and 6 bases at J, with 18 bases between the two ends. Per the germline V gene, CDR1 is MNHEY and CDR2 is SVGEGT. CDR3 length: 16 amino acids. CDR3 sequence reads: CASSYADGDPGDTQYF. The DNA of the CDR3 is TGTGCCAGCAGTTACGCGGACGGAGACCCCGGGGATACGCAGTATTTT.

The chain links TRBV11-2 to TRBJ2-5, with D unclear. V was cut by 3 bases and J by 5 bases, with 10 bases left in between. Germline CDR1 and CDR2: SGHAT and FQNNGV. The CDR3 is 13 amino acids. The CDR3 DNA is TGTGCCAGCAGCTTGGCCTTCAGGGAGACCCAGTACTTC. Protein: CASSLAFRETQYF.

The chain carries TRBV6-1 and TRBJ1-6; D remains ambiguous. CDR1 MNHNS and CDR2 SASEGT come from the germline V gene. The V gene lost 8 bases and the J gene lost 10 bases, with 15 bases spanning the gap. The CDR3 consists of 13 residues. CDR3 protein: CASRPFRPSPLHF. In DNA, the CDR3 is TGTGCCAGCCGCCCCTTTAGACCGTCACCCCTCCACTTT.

The chain joins TRBV28 to TRBJ2-1, with 10 bases identical to TRBD2. Looked up from germline, CDR1 is MDHEN and CDR2 is SYDVKM. The CDR3 has 14 amino acids. Trimming cost V 5 bases and J 15 bases; bases outside gene matches: 13. The CDR3 here is CASSLPAPSGRGFF. The CDR3 DNA sequence: TGTGCCAGCAGTCTCCCCGCCCCTAGCGGGAGAGGGTTCTTC.

This clonotype turned up a few times. The chain couples TRBV28 to TRBJ2-3, with TRBD2 matching 8 bases. Germline V gives CDR1 MDHEN, CDR2 SYDVKM. Trimming took 5 bases from V and 2 from J; bases not matched to a gene: 6. The CDR3 spans 15 residues. DNA for the CDR3: TGTGCCAGCAGTACTAGCGGCCTATTCACAGATACGCAGTATTTT. It is translated as CASSTSGLFTDTQYF.

The gene calls are TRBV21-1 and TRBJ1-5; the D call in the table, TRBD1, was not verified against the DNA. TRBV21-1 is a pseudogene segment. The CDR3 covers 16 residues. This CDR3 reads CASSKGGQGSNQPQHF. CDR3 nucleotide sequence: TGTGCCAGCAGCAAAGGGGGACAGGGGAGCAATCAGCCCCAGCATTTT.

This chain uses TRBV20-1 with TRBJ2-5, with D possibly being TRBD2 (6 bases). The V end was cut by 4 bases, the J end by 5 bases, with 11 bases between. The length of the CDR3 is 12 residues. The V gene's germline CDR1 is DFQATT and CDR2 SNEGSKA (reference sequence). DNA for the CDR3: TGCAGTGCTACTAGCGCTCAGGAGACCCAGTACTTC. It encodes CSATSAQETQYF.

In regard to this clonotype: One junction end does not reproduce the germline sequence, and a read error may be involved. This chain uses TRBV7-7 with TRBJ2-1; 7 bases are shared with TRBD1. Germline lookup yields CDR1 SSHAT and CDR2 FNYEAQ (reference sequence). The length of the CDR3 is 16 residues. The CDR3 region is CASSSPSRDRYNEQFF. In nucleotides, the CDR3 is TGTGCTAGCAGCTCCCCGTCCCGGGACAGATACAATGAGCAGTTCTTC.

This clonotype was counted only a few times. The chain carries TRBV12-3 or TRBV12-4 and TRBJ1-2; 9 nucleotides match TRBD1. This CDR3 has 16 residues. V shed 4 bases and J 3 bases; nucleotides not matched to a gene: 9. The DNA for the CDR3 is TGTGCCAGCAGTTCCGGACAGGGGACCCTCGACTATGGCTACACCTTC. It yields the protein CASSSGQGTLDYGYTF.

This clonotype was recorded many times. This chain joins TRBV28 and TRBJ1-3, with unresolved D. CDR3 length equals 16 residues. Trimming pared 5 bases from V and 1 base from J, leaving 15 bases between. Germline V gene lookup returns CDR1 MDHEN and CDR2 SYDVKM. The CDR3 loop reads CASSDLDGESGNTIYF. The CDR3 DNA reads TGTGCCAGCAGTGACCTGGACGGCGAGTCTGGAAACACCATATATTTT. The full variable domain, completed using reference TRBV28 and TRBJ1-3, is DVKVTQSSRYLVKRTGEKVFLECVQDMDHENMFWYRQDPGLGLRLIYFSYDVKMKEKGDIPEGYSVSREKKERFSLILESASTNQTSMYLCASSDLDGESGNTIYFGEGSWLTVV.

The CDR3 loop reads CASANLRTQRGYNSPLHF. CDR3 DNA sequence: TGTGCCAGCGCGAATCTCAGGACTCAGAGAGGGTATAATTCACCCCTCCACTTT. The chain recombines TRBV6-2 or TRBV6-3 with TRBJ1-6; D is uncertain. Germline V lookup: CDR1 MNHEY, CDR2 SVGEGT. Trimming removed 8 bases from V and 4 bases from J, with 24 bases in between. The CDR3 contains 18 residues.

This clonotype was observed a few times. The rearrangement links TRBV7-9 to TRBJ1-1, with 7 bases aligning to TRBD1. Trimming cost V 3 bases and J 1 base; bases outside gene matches: 8. The CDR3 totals 16 residues. Germline loops: CDR1 SEHNR, CDR2 FQNEAQ (reference sequence). CDR3 loop: CASSFGAGGKNTEAFF. The CDR3 coding sequence is TGTGCCAGCAGCTTCGGCGCAGGGGGTAAGAACACTGAAGCTTTCTTT.